Listed below are T cell receptor beta chains from one sample, sequenced in a study of a mutant IDH1 vaccine in newly diagnosed glioma. Repertoires were generated with immunoSEQ multiplex PCR, while TCRdb's copy carries only in-frame clones and drops some. The table shows around 28,000 clones, with about four fifths occurring only once. For these receptors, no antigen is known. The specimen was PBMCs, collected from a glioma patient whose treatment included an IDH1 peptide vaccine. The receptors were sampled from a woman in her 30s with glioma. CDR3s include the opening cysteine and the closing phenylalanine or tryptophan. The D gene is left open where the match is weak. Clone size is shown for a subset of rows, as once, few, many or a class of expanded clone.

once	TRBV7-8	TRBJ2-7	NA	TGTGCCAGCAGCTACATACAGGGAGGCGAGCAGTACTTC	CASSYIQGGEQYF
NA	TRBV5-6	TRBJ1-3	NA	TGTGCCAGCAGCTTACGCAGGGCCGGCACCATATATTTT	CASSLRRAGTIYF
NA	TRBV7-2	TRBJ1-1	TRBD1	TGTGCCAGCAGCTCAGGGACAGGGAGAGCTTTCTTT	CASSSGTGRAFF
NA	TRBV5-4	TRBJ1-1	NA	TGTGCCAGCAGCTTGTTCGGGGCAGGGACGAACACTGAAGCTTTCTTT	CASSLFGAGTNTEAFF
NA	TRBV7-9	TRBJ1-1	NA	TGTGCCAGCAGCTTGGGCCAGGACAAAGCGGGGGGAGCTTTCTTT	CASSLGQDKAGGAFF
NA	TRBV7-2	TRBJ1-1	NA	TGTGCCAGCAGCGTTAGGTGGCAGGGGCCTGAAGCTTTCTTT	CASSVRWQGPEAFF
NA	TRBV4-1	TRBJ2-1	NA	TGCGCCAGCAGCCAAGATCCGGGATTCGATGAGCAGTTCTTC	CASSQDPGFDEQFF
NA	TRBV5-4	TRBJ2-7	NA	TGTGCCAGCAGCTTGGGGACAGTTACCTACGAGCAGTACTTC	CASSLGTVTYEQYF
NA	TRBV7-9	TRBJ2-7	TRBD1	TGTGCCAGCAGCACTCGGACAGGGCTCTACGAGCAGTACTTC	CASSTRTGLYEQYF
NA	TRBV5-6	TRBJ2-7	NA	TGTGCCAGCTATCTACAGGGCCTAATCTACGAGCAGTACTTC	CASYLQGLIYEQYF
NA	TRBV10-1	TRBJ1-5	NA	TGCGCCAGCAAAGGGGATCAGCCCCAGCATTTT	CASKGDQPQHF
NA	TRBV19	TRBJ1-1	NA	TGTGCCAGTAGTCGGACCCCCGGGGACACTGAAGCTTTCTTT	CASSRTPGDTEAFF
NA	TRBV5-6	TRBJ1-5	NA	TGTGCCAGCAGCGGGGTGGCCGATCGTCGGCCCCAGCATTTT	CASSGVADRRPQHF
NA	TRBV6-5	TRBJ2-1	TRBD1	TGTGCCAGCAAGATATGGACAGGGAATTATGAGCAGTTCTTC	CASKIWTGNYEQFF
NA	TRBV30	TRBJ1-2	NA	TGTGCCTGGAGGAAACAGGGTAACTATGGCTACACCTTC	CAWRKQGNYGYTF
few	TRBV5-8	TRBJ2-3	NA	TGTGCCAGCAGCTTGGGTGGAGATACGCAGTATTTT	CASSLGGDTQYF
few	TRBV2	TRBJ1-2	NA	TGTGCCAGCAGTGAGACAGGAAACTATGGCTACACCTTC	CASSETGNYGYTF
NA	TRBV9	TRBJ1-4	NA	TGTGCCAGCAGCGCCTCAGGTGCAACTAATGAAAAACTGTTTTTT	CASSASGATNEKLFF
NA	TRBV19	TRBJ1-4	TRBD1	TGTGCCAGTAGTTCCAGGGGGCGCGGTGAAAAACTGTTTTTT	CASSSRGRGEKLFF
NA	TRBV5-4	TRBJ1-4	NA	TGTGCCAGCAGCCTAAGGGTGGGTGAAAAACTGTTTTTT	CASSLRVGEKLFF
NA	TRBV7-3	TRBJ1-1	NA	TGTGCCAGCAGCAACACAGCAGGGCCCACTGAAGCTTTCTTT	CASSNTAGPTEAFF
NA	TRBV14	TRBJ1-2	NA	TGTGCCAGCAGCCGGGGGAACTATGGCTACACCTTC	CASSRGNYGYTF
NA	TRBV5-6	TRBJ2-7	NA	TGTGCCAGCAGCTTGGCAGGGATCTCCTACGAGCAGTACTTC	CASSLAGISYEQYF
NA	TRBV15	TRBJ1-2	TRBD1	TGTGCCACCAGCAGGGCCTCGGGACAGGGCTCTGGCTACACCTTC	CATSRASGQGSGYTF
NA	TRBV10-3	TRBJ1-5	NA	TGTGCCATCAGTTCCCGCGGCGAATCCCAGCCCCAGCATTTT	CAISSRGESQPQHF
NA	TRBV12-5	TRBJ2-3	NA	TGTGCTAGTGGTCTGTCCCGTGATACGCAGTATTTT	CASGLSRDTQYF
NA	TRBV15	TRBJ2-7	TRBD1	TGTGCCACCAGCCCCAGGGGGACGGGCGAGCAGTACTTC	CATSPRGTGEQYF
NA	TRBV13	TRBJ1-1	TRBD1	TGTGCCAGCAGCGGGAACAACCTCAGGGGGAGCCGGAACACTGAAGCTTTCTTT	CASSGNNLRGSRNTEAFF
NA	TRBV6-1	TRBJ1-1	NA	TGTGCCAGCAGTACAGGGCCCCAAGCTTTCTTT	CASSTGPQAFF
few	TRBV7-9	TRBJ2-2	TRBD2	TGTGCCAGCAGCCCCGGACTAGCGGCGAACACCGGGGAGCTGTTTTTT	CASSPGLAANTGELFF
few	TRBV19	TRBJ2-1	NA	TGTGCCAGTAGTCCACCGGGAGCGCGTGAGCAGTTCTTC	CASSPPGAREQFF
NA	TRBV6-5	TRBJ1-1	NA	TGTGCCAGTCTTCGAGGGGGGCAGGGTGCTGAAGCTTTCTTT	CASLRGGQGAEAFF
NA	TRBV7-8	TRBJ2-7	TRBD1	TGTGCCAGCAGCTTAGGGGACAGTTCCGCCGAGCAGTACTTC	CASSLGDSSAEQYF
NA	TRBV4-3	TRBJ2-7	NA	TGCGCCAGCAGCCAAGAGCCCCGAGGGGCTTCCTACGAGCAGTACTTC	CASSQEPRGASYEQYF
NA	TRBV7-7	TRBJ2-2	NA	TGTGCCAGCAGCTCCGGTCGCGGGTCGGGCACCGGGGAGCTGTTTTTT	CASSSGRGSGTGELFF
NA	TRBV5-6	TRBJ1-1	NA	TGTGCCAGCAACCCTGGGGTGAACACTGAAGCTTTCTTT	CASNPGVNTEAFF
NA	TRBV4-3	TRBJ1-4	NA	TGCGCCAGCAGCCGCGTTGGCAGGGAAGCTAATGAAAAACTGTTTTTT	CASSRVGREANEKLFF
NA	TRBV7-2	TRBJ1-2	NA	TGTGCCAGCAGCTTAGGAGGTGACGGCTATGGCTACACCTTC	CASSLGGDGYGYTF
NA	TRBV2	TRBJ1-1	TRBD1	TGTGCCAGCATTCTTGAGCAGGGGGCAGGTACTGAAGCTTTCTTT	CASILEQGAGTEAFF
NA	TRBV6-1	TRBJ1-2	TRBD1	TGTGCCAGCAGTCGACAGGGAGGATCGGGGGGCTACACCTTC	CASSRQGGSGGYTF
NA	TRBV25-1	TRBJ2-1	TRBD2	TGTGCCAGCAGTGGATTCTCTAGCGGGGTCTCCTACAATGAGCAGTTCTTC	CASSGFSSGVSYNEQFF
NA	TRBV5-6	TRBJ2-7	NA	TGTGCCAGCAGCTTAGGGGGCGAGCAGTACTTC	CASSLGGEQYF
once	TRBV2	TRBJ1-5	NA	TGTGCCAGCAGTGAAGCGAAAGGGGGGCAGCCCCAGCATTTT	CASSEAKGGQPQHF
NA	TRBV7-6	TRBJ2-3	TRBD2	TGTGCCAGCAGCTTAGGCGGGGGAACTAGCACAGATACGCAGTATTTT	CASSLGGGTSTDTQYF
once	TRBV28	TRBJ1-1	NA	TGTGCCAGCAGCGGCACGACCAACAGGCGGGGCAGATCGAACACTGAAGCTTTCTTT	CASSGTTNRRGRSNTEAFF
NA	TRBV29-1	TRBJ2-5	TRBD2	TGCAGCGTCGCCGGGGGAGGGGAGACCCAGTACTTC	CSVAGGGETQYF
once	TRBV27	TRBJ2-3	TRBD2	TGTGCCAGCAGTCGGGGATCGAGCGGGGGAATGCCGTATTTT	CASSRGSSGGMPYF
NA	TRBV2	TRBJ1-2	NA	TGTGCCAGCAGTGGGACGAGGACTACAGATGGCTACACCTTC	CASSGTRTTDGYTF
NA	TRBV2	TRBJ2-7	TRBD1	TGTGCCAGCAGTCCTACCAGGGGGCCTTACGAGCAGTACTTC	CASSPTRGPYEQYF
NA	TRBV5-1	TRBJ2-2	TRBD1	TGCGCCAGCAGCTGGGGTAGGACAGGGGGCGCAGAAGGGGAGCTGTTTTTT	CASSWGRTGGAEGELFF
NA	TRBV5-6	TRBJ2-7	NA	TGTGCCAGCAGCTTTGCGGAAGAGCAGTACTTC	CASSFAEEQYF
NA	TRBV12-5	TRBJ2-7	TRBD1	TGTGCTAGCTCGGGCGGGACAGGGGATGGAGTGGGTGAGCAGTACTTC	CASSGGTGDGVGEQYF
NA	TRBV5-1	TRBJ2-1	TRBD2	TGCGCCAGCAGCGGCTGGGGGGGGTACAATGAGCAGTTCTTC	CASSGWGGYNEQFF
NA	TRBV7-9	TRBJ1-2	TRBD1	TGTGCCAGCAGCTCTTCCGGGACAGGGAACGGCTACACCTTC	CASSSSGTGNGYTF
NA	TRBV5-1	TRBJ2-7	NA	TGCGCCAGCAGCCCGTCGAGCGCCTTAAGCTCCTACGAGCAGTACTTC	CASSPSSALSSYEQYF
NA	TRBV4-3	TRBJ1-1	NA	TGCGCCAGCAGCCAAGAAGCCGGAAACACTGAAGCTTTCTTT	CASSQEAGNTEAFF
NA	TRBV27	TRBJ2-3	NA	TGTGCCAGCAGTTTAGGGACCCGGGATACGCAGTATTTT	CASSLGTRDTQYF
NA	TRBV14	TRBJ2-7	TRBD2	TGTGCCAGCAGCCCCCTACGAGGCCTAGCGGGGGGCCCAAGCTCCTACGAGCAGTACTTC	CASSPLRGLAGGPSSYEQYF
NA	TRBV12-5	TRBJ1-6	NA	TGTGCTAGGGCAGGGAAGACCTATAATTCACCCCTCCACTTT	CARAGKTYNSPLHF